The 8 T cell receptor beta chains presented below share a single source sample, sequenced in a study of sequential checkpoint blockade in melanoma. Indicated treatment: randomized to nivolumab then ipilimumab (arm A) or the reverse (arm B). The protocol was immunoSEQ multiplex PCR, while the TCRdb copy is restricted to in-frame clones and leaves out a portion. The sample holds around 26,000 clones, around 73% seen once. The sample consisted of CD8+ T cells sorted from blood (inferred from file names), taken from a patient given nivolumab and ipilimumab in sequence. The receptor set was obtained from a human donor with melanoma.

In this sample, this clone turned up once. This chain connects TRBV7-9 to TRBJ2-3; D gene unclear. Germline values: CDR1 SEHNR, CDR2 FQNEAQ (reference sequence). The CDR3 is 12 amino acids. V gave up 2 bases and J gave up 5 bases, with 5 bases separating them. The CDR3 bases are TGTGCCAGCAGCTTATCCCGAGATACGCAGTATTTT. Encoded protein: CASSLSRDTQYF.

The genes are TRBV4-3 and TRBJ2-1; D gene ambiguous. The ends were cut back, 4 bases at V and 9 bases at J, with 7 bases in the middle. CDR3 size: 11 residues. CDR1 is LGHNA and CDR2 is YSLEER in the germline V gene. CDR3 nucleotide sequence: TGCGCCAGCAGCCGGCCGGGTGAGCAGTTCTTC. It codes for CASSRPGEQFF.

V and J are TRBV6-1 and TRBJ2-7; 8 bases agree with TRBD1. Germline CDR1 MNHNS, CDR2 SASEGT. Trimming removed 6 bases from V and 3 bases from J; junction bases left unmatched: 10. The CDR3 covers 15 residues. The CDR3 nucleotides read TGTGCCAGCAGCTTGACAGGGGCGAAGGGCTACGAGCAGTACTTC. As protein: CASSLTGAKGYEQYF.

A note on this clone: Mismatch with germline at one junction end may stem from a read error. The rearrangement uses TRBV9 and TRBJ2-5, with D perhaps matching TRBD1 (6 bases). The germline V gene encodes CDR1 SGDLS and CDR2 YYNGEE. CDR3 length: 15 amino acids. The CDR3 coding sequence is TGTGCCAGCAGCGTATCCGGGACACCTCGAGAGACCCAGCACTTC. Protein: CASSVSGTPRETQHF.

This clone has a handful of counts. The chain uses TRBV7-9 and TRBJ1-2; 8 positions match TRBD1. Germline V gene lookup returns CDR1 SEHNR and CDR2 FQNEAQ (reference sequence). V was pared by 5 bases and J by 7 bases, with 9 bases of the junction left unmatched. The CDR3 is made up of 14 amino acids. This chain's CDR3 is CASSRDRRKAGYTF. Here the CDR3 DNA reads TGTGCCAGCAGCCGGGACAGGCGGAAGGCTGGCTACACCTTC.

This clone was seen more than once but under ten times. DNA of the CDR3: TGCGCCAGCAGCTTTAGCGGAACGGGTGAGCAGTTCTTC. It encodes CASSFSGTGEQFF. The chain uses TRBV5-1 and TRBJ2-1, with D perhaps TRBD2 (6 bases). This CDR3 contains 13 residues. V shed 2 bases and J shed 9 bases, with 12 bases lying between them. In germline, CDR1 is SGHRS, CDR2 YFSETQ.

This clone was detected only once. The chain employs TRBV9 and TRBJ1-1, with D possibly being TRBD1 (5 bases). The V end was cut by 0 bases, the J end by 1 base, with 19 bases between. CDR3 size: 18 residues. Germline assignment: CDR1 SGDLS and CDR2 YYNGEE. CDR3 bases: TGTGCCAGCAGCGTAGCACGGGCAGGGACGGGGGGGAACACTGAAGCTTTCTTT. Its translation is CASSVARAGTGGNTEAFF.

By sample share, this clone is medium-sized. This chain connects TRBV5-1 to TRBJ2-7; 10 bases are a match to TRBD1. CDR1 and CDR2 from the germline V gene are SGHRS and YFSETQ. The CDR3 spans 17 residues. V was clipped by 0 bases and J by 3 bases; unmatched bases: 9. The CDR3 DNA reads as TGCGCCAGCAGCTTGGCGACCCCGGGACAGGGGCTCTACGAGCAGTACTTC. Protein: CASSLATPGQGLYEQYF.